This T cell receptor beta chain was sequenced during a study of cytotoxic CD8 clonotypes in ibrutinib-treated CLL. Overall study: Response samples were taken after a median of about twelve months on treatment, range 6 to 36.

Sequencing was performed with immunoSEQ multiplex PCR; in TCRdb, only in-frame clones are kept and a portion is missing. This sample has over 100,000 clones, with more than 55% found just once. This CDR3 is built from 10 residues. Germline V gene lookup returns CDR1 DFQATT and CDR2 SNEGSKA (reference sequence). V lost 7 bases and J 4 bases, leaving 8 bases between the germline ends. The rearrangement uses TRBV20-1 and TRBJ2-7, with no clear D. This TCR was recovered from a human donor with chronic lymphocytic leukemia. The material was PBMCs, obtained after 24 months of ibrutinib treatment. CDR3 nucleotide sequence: TGCAGTGTCCCCCTTTACGAGCAGTACTTC. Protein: CSVPLYEQYF.